A single sample is the source of the 8 T cell receptor beta chains below, sequenced in a study of CD8+ T cells in alopecia areata. Extraction and reverse transcription of RNA yielded cDNA as the sequencing template. The protocol was immunoSEQ multiplex PCR, while the TCRdb copy is restricted to in-frame clones and leaves out a portion. The sample lists about 140,000 clones; around 86% were seen once. Treatment reported: oral pan-JAK inhibitor, 5-10 mg twice daily. The source was CD8+ T cells sorted from blood, collected at week 4, from a patient treated with tofacitinib. These TCRs come from a human donor with alopecia areata.

This chain uses TRBV29-1 with TRBJ2-1; 13 nucleotides align to TRBD2. Germline V gene data show CDR1 as SQVTM and CDR2 as ANQGSEA. CDR3 length equals 22 residues. V was pared by 5 bases and J by 6 bases, with 28 bases of the junction left unmatched. CDR3 region: CSVSNRVLSGLAGVVTINEQFF. The CDR3 bases are TGCAGCGTTTCAAACAGGGTCTTAAGTGGACTAGCGGGAGTCGTAACTATCAATGAGCAGTTCTTC.

CDR3 coding DNA: TGTGCCTGGAGTGCTTTGCAGGGATTCTATGGCTACACCTTC. It specifies CAWSALQGFYGYTF. The chain joins TRBV30 to TRBJ1-2, with D maybe TRBD1 (5 bases). With 1 base removed from V and 4 bases from J, the gap between germline ends came to 13 bases. This CDR3 spans 14 amino acids. CDR1 and CDR2 from the germline V gene are GTSNPN and SVGIG (reference sequence).

J is TRBJ2-4 and V is TRBV29-1; 8 bases fit TRBD1. V lost 7 bases and J lost 9; bases outside the gene matches: 5. CDR3 length equals 11 residues. Per the germline V gene, CDR1 is SQVTM and CDR2 is ANQGSEA. The CDR3 nucleotides read TGCAGCGGAGCCACAGGGGGCATTCAGTACTTC. This codes for CSGATGGIQYF.

The CDR3 loop is CASSQATGVEAYNEQFF. CDR3 bases: TGCGCCAGCAGCCAGGCCACGGGGGTGGAGGCTTACAATGAGCAGTTCTTC. The rearrangement joins TRBV4-1 to TRBJ2-1; D possibly corresponds to TRBD2 (6 bases). Trimming left V 3 bases short and J 4 bases short, with 19 bases between. CDR1 is MGHRA and CDR2 is YSYEKL in the germline V gene. The CDR3 loop spans 17 amino acids.

This chain links TRBV29-1 with TRBJ2-5; 12 nucleotides align to TRBD2. The CDR3 is 15 amino acids. V dropped 4 bases and J dropped 3; count of bases not matched to a gene: 6. Germline CDR1 and CDR2: SQVTM and ANQGSEA. CDR3 nucleotide sequence: TGCAGCGTTGGAACTAGCGGGAGGTTAAAAGAGACCCAGTACTTC. Protein product: CSVGTSGRLKETQYF. The whole variable domain, remainder taken from reference TRBV29-1 and TRBJ2-5, is SAVISQKPSRDICQRGTSLTIQCQVDSQVTMMFWYRQQPGQSLTLIATANQGSEATYESGFVIDKFPISRPNLTFSTLTVSNMSPEDSSIYLCSVGTSGRLKETQYFGPGTRLLVL.

The chain uses TRBV4-1 and TRBJ2-1; D gene unclear. The CDR3 has 15 residues. Germline CDR1 and CDR2: MGHRA and YSYEKL. Trimming pared 0 bases from V and 1 base from J, leaving 7 bases between. DNA of the CDR3: TGCGCCAGCAGCCAAGATCTCCCTTCCTACAATGAGCAGTTCTTC. Its translation: CASSQDLPSYNEQFF.

The genes are TRBV27 and TRBJ2-1, with 10 bases that match TRBD2. After removal of 6 bases from V and 3 bases from J, the junction contained 5 bases not matched to a gene. Germline V gene sequence: CDR1 MNHEY, CDR2 SMNVEV (reference sequence). The CDR3 runs 15 residues. CDR3 sequence: CASSQTSGYYNEQFF. The DNA for the CDR3 is TGTGCCAGCAGCCAGACTAGCGGGTACTACAATGAGCAGTTCTTC.

J is TRBJ2-2 and V is TRBV6-5; D not resolved. Germline V lookup: CDR1 MNHEY, CDR2 SVGAGI. V was shortened by 0 bases and J by 5 bases, with 7 bases between the two germline ends. The CDR3 extends over 14 amino acids. The CDR3 DNA reads TGTGCCAGCAGTTACTCTCTTGTGACCGGGGAGCTGTTTTTT. Amino acids: CASSYSLVTGELFF.